This T cell receptor beta chain was captured by sequencing in a study of blood T cell repertoires in COVID-19. Study background: Both acute and convalescent COVID-19 samples were obtained from the United States, Italy and Spain. PBMCs, B-cell-depleted T cells, or T cells provided the cDNA or gDNA that made up the material.

Measured with immunoSEQ multiplex PCR; TCRdb has only the in-frame clones, and not every one. The table shows 200,000 to 250,000 clones, with about 84% occurring only once. This CDR3 spans 12 amino acids. The V end was cut by 8 bases, the J end by 5 bases, with 13 bases between. Germline CDR1 reads LNHDA; CDR2 reads SQIVND (reference sequence). The receptor was isolated from a man in his 60s who had recovered from COVID-19. Sequencing input: PBMCs or T cells enriched from blood (not recorded which). The chain combines TRBV19 with TRBJ2-7; weak D call: TRBD2 (5 bases). This CDR3 reads CASARPGNEQYF. The CDR3 DNA reads TGTGCCAGTGCCCGCCCCGGGAACGAGCAGTACTTC.